The 19 T cell receptor beta chains listed next were all sequenced from one sample in a study of beta chain features in type 1 diabetes. Reverse transcription of all isolated RNA meant that expressed TCRB transcripts were sequenced. The protocol was immunoSEQ multiplex PCR, while the TCRdb copy is restricted to in-frame clones and leaves out a portion. The sample lists about 330,000 clones; approximately 9.9% were seen once. The sample was naive CD4+ T cells from blood. These receptors all stem from a woman aged 25 to 39 in good health.

The rearrangement links TRBV12-5 to TRBJ1-1; D is unresolved. The CDR3 sequence is 13 residues long. V dropped 5 bases and J dropped 4 bases, with 11 bases sitting between them. Germline CDR1 is LGHNT and CDR2 is FRNRAP. The CDR3 reads CASGVGLITEAFF. Written as DNA, the CDR3 is TGTGCTAGTGGTGTCGGACTGATCACTGAAGCTTTCTTT. The full variable domain, with the rest looked up from reference TRBV12-5 and TRBJ1-1, is DARVTQTPRHKVTEMGQEVTMRCQPILGHNTVFWYRQTMMQGLELLAYFRNRAPLDDSGMPKDRFSAEMPDATLATLKIQPSEPRDSAVYFCASGVGLITEAFFGQGTRLTVV.

This clone showed up just a few times. The J gene is TRBJ2-2, the V gene TRBV30, with D maybe TRBD2 (6 bases). Germline V CDR1 and CDR2: GTSNPN, SVGIG (reference sequence). The CDR3 totals 15 residues. Trimming pared 0 bases from V and 7 bases from J, leaving 15 bases between. CDR3 bases: TGTGCCTGGAGTGTACAAGGTTGGCGGGGCGGGGAGCTGTTTTTT. This codes for CAWSVQGWRGGELFF.

V gene TRBV9 combines with J gene TRBJ1-3; tentatively, D is TRBD1 (5 bases). Looked up from germline, CDR1 is SGDLS and CDR2 is YYNGEE. The CDR3 runs to 17 residues. Deletions cut 2 bases from V and 0 bases from J, with 15 bases between. The CDR3 DNA reads as TGTGCCAGCAGCGTTGGAGGGACGCCGAGCTCTGGAAACACCATATATTTT. This translates into CASSVGGTPSSGNTIYF.

This clone was seen only a few times. The genes are TRBV7-9 and TRBJ2-5; D possibly corresponds to TRBD1 (5 bases). This CDR3 is built from 13 residues. Per the germline V gene, CDR1 is SEHNR and CDR2 is FQNEAQ (reference sequence). V lost 3 bases, J lost 1 base, and 6 bases lay in between. CDR3 sequence reads: CASSLTVQETQYF. In DNA, the CDR3 is TGTGCCAGCAGCTTGACAGTCCAAGAGACCCAGTACTTC.

This clone has more than one count but fewer than ten. The V gene is TRBV9, the J gene TRBJ2-1; the match to TRBD1 covers 10 bases. The CDR3 runs 16 residues. CDR1 SGDLS and CDR2 YYNGEE come from the germline V gene. The J segment lost 8 bases and the V segment lost 0 bases, leaving 8 bases of the junction unmatched. The CDR3 loop is CASSVGPGQGTYEQFF. The CDR3 nucleotides are TGTGCCAGCAGCGTAGGACCGGGACAGGGGACCTATGAGCAGTTCTTC.

This clone was counted only a few times. CDR3: CASSPATGVAEKLFF. Here the CDR3 DNA reads TGTGCCAGCTCACCCGCAACAGGGGTGGCTGAAAAACTGTTTTTT. This chain connects TRBV18 to TRBJ1-4, with TRBD1 matching over 7 bases. Germline V gene lookup returns CDR1 KGHSH and CDR2 LQKENI. The CDR3 extends over 15 amino acids. The J segment lost 7 bases and the V segment lost 3 bases, leaving 8 bases of the junction unmatched.

This clone turned up a few times. This chain connects TRBV2 to TRBJ2-1; 11 bases line up with TRBD2. Germline V lookup: CDR1 SNHLY, CDR2 FYNNEI. This CDR3 comprises 15 residues. V dropped 3 bases and J dropped 3; count of bases not matched to a gene: 1. The chain's CDR3 is CASSEGLAVYNEQFF. The CDR3 nucleotides are TGTGCCAGCAGTGAGGGACTAGCGGTCTACAATGAGCAGTTCTTC. The complete variable domain, with remaining parts taken from reference TRBV2 and TRBJ2-1, reads EPEVTQTPSHQVTQMGQEVILRCVPISNHLYFYWYRQILGQKVEFLVSFYNNEISEKSEIFDDQFSVERPDGSNFTLKIRSTKLEDSAMYFCASSEGLAVYNEQFFGPGTRLTVL.

The CDR3 protein is CASSLPMRLAGERHEQFF. The CDR3 bases are TGCGCCAGCAGCCTACCCATGCGACTAGCGGGGGAGAGGCATGAGCAGTTCTTC. The chain has TRBV5-1 and TRBJ2-1, with 12 bases aligning to TRBD2. The junction had 16 bases not matched to a gene; V was cut back by 4 bases and J by 8 bases. Germline CDR1 reads SGHRS; CDR2 reads YFSETQ. The CDR3 extends over 18 amino acids.

There are a few counts of this clone. This chain connects TRBV18 to TRBJ2-1; 8 bases align to TRBD2. Unmatched junction bases numbered 5, after V lost 0 bases and J lost 4 bases. The CDR3 totals 16 residues. Looked up from germline, CDR1 is KGHSH and CDR2 is LQKENI. In DNA form, the CDR3 reads TGTGCCAGCTCACCACCGAAGCGGGAGCGTTACAATGAGCAGTTCTTC. Translating it yields CASSPPKRERYNEQFF. Complete variable domain (other parts from reference TRBV18 and TRBJ2-1): NAGVMQNPRHLVRRRGQEARLRCSPMKGHSHVYWYRQLPEEGLKFMVYLQKENIIDESGMPKERFSAEFPKEGPSILRIQQVVRGDSAAYFCASSPPKRERYNEQFFGPGTRLTVL.

This clone was counted a few times. V usage is TRBV25-1 and J usage is TRBJ2-3; D gene unclear. CDR3 length equals 13 residues. V dropped 6 bases and J dropped 2 bases, with 9 bases sitting between them. Germline CDR1 MGHDK, CDR2 SYGVNS. For the CDR3, the DNA is TGTGCCAGCAGGCCAATCTACACAGATACGCAGTATTTT. Its translation is CASRPIYTDTQYF. The entire variable domain, with the rest obtained from reference TRBV25-1 and TRBJ2-3, is as follows: EADIYQTPRYLVIGTGKKITLECSQTMGHDKMYWYQQDPGMELHLIHYSYGVNSTEKGDLSSESTVSRIRTEHFPLTLESARPSHTSQYLCASRPIYTDTQYFGPGTRLTVL.

This clone was seen more than once but under ten times. This rearrangement joins TRBV5-1 to TRBJ1-2; TRBD1 agrees at 7 bases. Trimming cost V 4 bases and J 8 bases; bases outside gene matches: 8. Germline CDR1 SGHRS, CDR2 YFSETQ. The CDR3 has 13 amino acids. For the CDR3, the DNA is TGCGCCAGCAGCCCGAGCGAGGGGGCAGGCTACACCTTC. Translated: CASSPSEGAGYTF.

This clone showed up just a few times. V usage is TRBV18 and J usage is TRBJ2-7; the match to TRBD1 covers 8 bases. Germline V gives CDR1 KGHSH, CDR2 LQKENI. The ends lost 4 bases at V and 2 bases at J; junction bases unmatched: 4. The CDR3 consists of 14 residues. The CDR3 region has the DNA TGTGCCAGCTCACGGACAGGGCGGCCCTACGAGCAGTACTTC. Protein: CASSRTGRPYEQYF.

This clone was detected a few times. The gene calls are TRBV18 and TRBJ2-6; possibly TRBD1 for D (6 bases). Trimming shortened V by 3 bases and J by 0 bases, and 15 bases separated the two germline ends. CDR3 length: 18 residues. Germline loops: CDR1 KGHSH, CDR2 LQKENI. The CDR3 region has the DNA TGTGCCAGCTCACCGGACAGAATTAGTTCCTCTGGGGCCAACGTCCTGACTTTC. This gives the protein CASSPDRISSSGANVLTF.

This clone was detected only a few times. The rearrangement links TRBV5-1 to TRBJ2-1; 12 nucleotides agree with TRBD2. V dropped 4 bases and J dropped 7; count of bases not matched to a gene: 9. The CDR3 has 16 residues. Germline assignment: CDR1 SGHRS and CDR2 YFSETQ. CDR3 in DNA: TGCGCCAGCAGCCTAGACCGACTAGCGGGAGTAAATGAGCAGTTCTTC. Translation gives CASSLDRLAGVNEQFF.

This clone was recorded a few times. In the same sample, other DNA sequences code for this CDR3. V usage is TRBV19 and J usage is TRBJ2-1, with 10 nucleotides matching TRBD1. Trimming cost V 4 bases and J 4 bases; bases outside gene matches: 4. This CDR3 is 15 amino acids long. Germline-derived CDR1 and CDR2 are LNHDA and SQIVND (reference sequence). This CDR3 is CASSTDRGSYNEQFF. The CDR3, as DNA: TGTGCCAGTAGTACGGACAGGGGGTCATACAATGAGCAGTTCTTC.

CDR3 bases: TGTGCCAGCAGTGTCGTTTGGCAGAACACTGAAGCTTTCTTT. Amino acid sequence: CASSVVWQNTEAFF. The chain combines TRBV2 with TRBJ1-1; D is uncertain. This CDR3 has 14 amino acids. Germline CDR1 SNHLY, CDR2 FYNNEI. Trimming removed 4 bases at V and 1 base at J, with 10 bases between.

The V gene is TRBV18, the J gene TRBJ1-2; D possibly corresponds to TRBD1 (5 bases). V lost 0 bases and J lost 2, with 13 bases in between. Germline CDR1 KGHSH, CDR2 LQKENI. The CDR3 sequence is 16 residues long. The CDR3 protein is CASSPPATVSNYGYTF. In DNA, the CDR3 is TGTGCCAGCTCACCACCGGCGACAGTATCGAACTATGGCTACACCTTC.

This clone was detected a few times. The chain uses TRBV6-5 and TRBJ2-2, with D perhaps TRBD2 (6 bases). V lost 2 bases and J 1 base, leaving 11 bases between the germline ends. CDR1 and CDR2 from the germline V gene are MNHEY and SVGAGI. The length of the CDR3 is 16 residues. The CDR3 reads CASSYRRSGNTGELFF. The CDR3 DNA follows: TGTGCCAGCAGTTACAGGCGTAGCGGGAACACCGGGGAGCTGTTTTTT.

This clone has a handful of counts. The chain is built from TRBV5-1 and TRBJ1-2, with D uncertain. The CDR3 has 14 residues. Deletions cut 0 bases from V and 6 bases from J, with 12 bases between. Germline assignment: CDR1 SGHRS and CDR2 YFSETQ. This CDR3 reads CASSLERGGDGYTF. DNA of the CDR3: TGCGCCAGCAGCTTGGAGCGGGGTGGGGATGGCTACACCTTC.